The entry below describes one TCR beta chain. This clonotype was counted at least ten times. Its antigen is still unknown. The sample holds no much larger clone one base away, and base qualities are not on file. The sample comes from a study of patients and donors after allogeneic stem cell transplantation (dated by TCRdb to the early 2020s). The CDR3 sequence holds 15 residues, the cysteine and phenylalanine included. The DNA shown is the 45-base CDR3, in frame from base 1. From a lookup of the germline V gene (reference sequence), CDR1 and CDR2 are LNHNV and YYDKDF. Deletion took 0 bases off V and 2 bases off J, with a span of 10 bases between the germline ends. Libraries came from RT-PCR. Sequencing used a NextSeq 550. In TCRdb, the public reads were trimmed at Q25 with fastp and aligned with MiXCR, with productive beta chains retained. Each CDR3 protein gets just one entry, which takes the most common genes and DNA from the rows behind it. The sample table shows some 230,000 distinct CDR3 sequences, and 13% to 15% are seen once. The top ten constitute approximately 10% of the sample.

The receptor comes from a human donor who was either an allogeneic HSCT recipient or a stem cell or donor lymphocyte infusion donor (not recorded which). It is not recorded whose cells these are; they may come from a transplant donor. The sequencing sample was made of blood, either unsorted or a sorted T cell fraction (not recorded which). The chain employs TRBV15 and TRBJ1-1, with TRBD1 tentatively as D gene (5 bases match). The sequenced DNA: TGTGCCACCAGCAGAGAATTAGGGACCAACACTGAAGCTTTCTTT. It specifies CATSRELGTNTEAFF.